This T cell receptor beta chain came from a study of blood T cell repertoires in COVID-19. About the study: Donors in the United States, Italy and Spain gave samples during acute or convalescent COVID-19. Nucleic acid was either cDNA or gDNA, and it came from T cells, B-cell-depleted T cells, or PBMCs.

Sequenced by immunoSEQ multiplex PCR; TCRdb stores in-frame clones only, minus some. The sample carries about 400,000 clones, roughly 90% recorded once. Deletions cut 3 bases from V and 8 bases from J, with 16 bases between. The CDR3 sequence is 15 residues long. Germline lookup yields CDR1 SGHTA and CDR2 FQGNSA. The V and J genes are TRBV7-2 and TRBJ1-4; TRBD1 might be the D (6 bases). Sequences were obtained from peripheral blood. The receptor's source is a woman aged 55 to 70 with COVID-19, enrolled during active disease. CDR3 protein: CASSLVSSGVEKLFF. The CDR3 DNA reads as TGTGCCAGCAGCTTGGTGTCATCAGGGGTCGAAAAACTGTTTTTT.